Listed below are T cell receptor beta chains from one sample, sequenced in a study of blood T cell repertoires in COVID-19. The assay was immunoSEQ multiplex PCR, and TCRdb's table has in-frame clones only and misses some. The sample has 180,000 or so clones, about 90% seen once. The sequenced material came from PBMCs or T cells enriched from blood (not recorded which). The receptor set was obtained from a human donor with acute COVID-19. The donor label of this sample is uncertain. Each CDR3 is given with its conserved first and last residue. D genes are given only for firm matches. A row's size may be missing; if present it is once, few, many or a size class.

D gene	V gene	J gene	clone size	CDR3 DNA	CDR3 protein
-	TRBV12-3/TRBV12-4	TRBJ2-3	-	TGTGCCATTTCAGGGATTGACACAGATACGCAGTATTTT	CAISGIDTDTQYF
-	TRBV2	TRBJ2-3	-	TGTGCCAGCAGTGCCGGGTTCACAGATACGCAGTATTTT	CASSAGFTDTQYF
-	TRBV4-3	TRBJ1-2	-	TGCGCCAGCAGCCAAGATCGGACGGACACTATCGGCTACACCTTC	CASSQDRTDTIGYTF
TRBD2	TRBV6-1	TRBJ2-5	-	TGTGCCAGCAGGGAAGCGGGGCGGCAGACCCAGTACTTC	CASREAGRQTQYF
TRBD1	TRBV18	TRBJ2-7	-	TGTGCCAGCTCACCGGGGACAGGGGCGGCCTACGAGCAGTACTTC	CASSPGTGAAYEQYF
TRBD1	TRBV6-5	TRBJ2-5	-	TGTGCCAGCAGTTGGACAGGGTATGGTGAGACCCAGTACTTC	CASSWTGYGETQYF
-	TRBV6-6	TRBJ1-1	medium-sized	TGTGCCAGCAGTTGGAGGGAAATGAACACTGAAGCTTTCTTT	CASSWREMNTEAFF
-	TRBV2	TRBJ1-4	-	TGTGCCAGCAGAGAACGCGGGGGGTTTTTGGAAAAACTGTTTTTT	CASRERGGFLEKLFF
TRBD2	TRBV10-3	TRBJ2-4	-	TGTGCCATCAGCGGGGGGGCTAACGCCAAAAACATTCAGTACTTC	CAISGGANAKNIQYF
TRBD1	TRBV4-1	TRBJ1-5	-	TGCGCCAGCAGCCGGGGACAGGGTTCGGGTAGCAATCAGCCCCAGCATTTT	CASSRGQGSGSNQPQHF
TRBD1	TRBV2	TRBJ2-1	once	TGTGCCAGCAGTGAATTCTATCCGGGACAGGCCTACAATGAGCAGTTCTTC	CASSEFYPGQAYNEQFF
TRBD2	TRBV7-9	TRBJ2-1	-	TGTGCCAGCAGCCTCGCCTTAGCGGGGGTCTCCTACAATGAGCAGTTCTTC	CASSLALAGVSYNEQFF
-	TRBV3-1/TRBV3-2	TRBJ2-5	-	TGTGCCAGCAGCCAAGCCGCGACTGGATCGGGGACCCAGTACTTC	CASSQAATGSGTQYF
-	TRBV2	TRBJ2-1	-	TGTGCCAGCGGGAACCCCCTGGGGCTCTACAATGAGCAGTTCTTC	CASGNPLGLYNEQFF
TRBD1	TRBV2	TRBJ1-2	-	TGTGCCAGCATTAGGGACAGGGGGCAAGGCGGCTACACCTTC	CASIRDRGQGGYTF
-	TRBV5-5	TRBJ2-7	-	TGTGCCAGCAGCTCGGACACCTGGGAATACGAGCAGTACTTC	CASSSDTWEYEQYF
TRBD1	TRBV19	TRBJ2-2	-	TGTGCCAGTAGGGACAGGGGCACCGGGGAGCTGTTTTTT	CASRDRGTGELFF
TRBD1	TRBV10-3	TRBJ1-5	-	TGTGCCATCAGTCAGGGGGCGCGGGGCAATCAGCCCCAGCATTTT	CAISQGARGNQPQHF
-	TRBV9	TRBJ1-1	-	TGTGCCAGCAGCGTAGGACAGGATTCCACTGAAGCTTTCTTT	CASSVGQDSTEAFF
-	TRBV7-3	TRBJ2-1	-	TGTGCCAGCAGCTTGGGCGGGGGCGTCTACAATGAGCAGTTCTTC	CASSLGGGVYNEQFF
-	TRBV9	TRBJ1-3	-	TGTGCCAGCAGCGTTCAATACAGTAAGGACACCATATATTTT	CASSVQYSKDTIYF
-	TRBV11-3	TRBJ2-3	-	TGTGCCAGCGCGCCGGACAGTTACACAGATACGCAGTATTTT	CASAPDSYTDTQYF
-	TRBV7-6	TRBJ1-2	-	TGTGCCAGCAGCTTAGGTGCGGGGGAACCTTATGGCTACACCTTC	CASSLGAGEPYGYTF
-	TRBV7-9	TRBJ2-7	-	TGTGCCAGCAGCTCACGTTCGGGAGCCTCCTACGAGCAGTACTTC	CASSSRSGASYEQYF
-	TRBV3-1/TRBV3-2	TRBJ2-7	-	TGTGCCAGCAGCCCCACGGGGGACGAGCAGTACTTC	CASSPTGDEQYF
TRBD1	TRBV19	TRBJ2-3	-	TGTGCCAGTAGTGGAGGGACAGGGAGATCAGATACGCAGTATTTT	CASSGGTGRSDTQYF
-	TRBV24-1	TRBJ2-1	-	TGTGCCACGTCCGAAGATGGCAGGGGCCACAATGAGCAGTTCTTC	CATSEDGRGHNEQFF
-	TRBV5-1	TRBJ2-7	-	TGCGCCAGCAGCTTGGAGGGGACAACCTACGAGCAGTACTTC	CASSLEGTTYEQYF
TRBD1	TRBV6-2/TRBV6-3	TRBJ1-1	-	TGTGCCAGCAGCCTCGGGACAGTCTACATGAACACTGAAGCTTTCTTT	CASSLGTVYMNTEAFF
-	TRBV19	TRBJ1-5	once	TGTGCCAGTAGTATCAAAGGGGCCGGGGGTCAGCCCCAGCATTTT	CASSIKGAGGQPQHF
-	TRBV6-1	TRBJ1-2	-	TGTGCCAGCAGTGATTTAGGAGGGAACGCGGTCAACTATGGCTACACCTTC	CASSDLGGNAVNYGYTF
TRBD1	TRBV4-2	TRBJ1-5	few	TGTGCCAGCAGCCAAGATGGCAGGGGGCAGAGTTTACAGCCCCAGCATTTT	CASSQDGRGQSLQPQHF
-	TRBV4-2	TRBJ1-1	once	TGTGCCAGCAGCCAACCGGGTGGAACGACTGAAGCTTTCTTT	CASSQPGGTTEAFF
-	TRBV7-9	TRBJ1-1	-	TGTGCCAGCAGCTTAAACACAAACACTGAAGCTTTCTTT	CASSLNTNTEAFF
-	TRBV19	TRBJ2-7	-	TGTGCCAGTAGGGCCAGAAGCTCCTACGAGCAGTACTTC	CASRARSSYEQYF